Described below is a single T cell receptor (beta chain) sequence and its context. V lost 5 bases to trimming and J lost 4 bases, with 17 bases between them. The CDR3 consists of 15 residues. Germline CDR1 and CDR2: SEHNR and FQNEAQ (reference sequence). The sample comes from a study of control samples from healthy donors and cancer patients. Sequencing was performed with immunoSEQ multiplex PCR; in TCRdb, only in-frame clones are kept and a portion is missing. Of about 93,000 clones in the sample, about 88% were seen once. This clonotype originated in a woman in her 70s in good health. The sample consisted of blood. The chain combines TRBV7-9 with TRBJ1-1; a weak D match, TRBD1 (5 bases). The CDR3 DNA is TGTGCCAGCAGCCTCGATCAGGGAGGTAGCACTGAAGCTTTCTTT. Residues: CASSLDQGGSTEAFF.